Described below is a single T cell receptor (beta chain) sequence and its context. TCRdb analysed the 5' RACE reads with MiXCR anew, one entry per CDR3 protein. The sample lists some 150,000 distinct CDR3 sequences, less than 25% occurring once. The sample originates from a study of T-cell memory formation after mild COVID-19. V was cut by 8 bases and J by 1 base, with 15 bases left in between. The CDR3 covers 15 residues. This clonotype was obtained from an adult woman who had mild COVID-19 (a few samples of this study predate the infection). Cell type and time point are not known. Sequenced input: PBMCs or a T cell subset sorted from them (not recorded which). V gene TRBV23-1 combines with J gene TRBJ2-1, with a tentative D call TRBD2 (6 bases). TRBV23-1 qualifies as an ORF whose function is uncertain. The CDR3 loop is CASHGRRVSYNEQFF. The CDR3 bases are TGCGCCAGCCACGGCAGGAGGGTTTCCTACAATGAGCAGTTCTTC.